The source of this T cell receptor beta chain is a study of blood T cell repertoires in COVID-19. Study background: Some COVID-19 samples were acute and others convalescent; all came from the United States, Italy and Spain.

Germline-derived CDR1 and CDR2 are LNHDA and SQIVND (reference sequence). This CDR3 has 14 amino acids. Trimming pared 4 bases from V and 8 bases from J, leaving 15 bases between. How the authors handled the data: From reference gene primer amplification, estimates of nucleated cell counts were derived. Measured with immunoSEQ multiplex PCR; TCRdb has only the in-frame clones, and not every one. V, J and clone size are those of that table, while D and trimming were read from the DNA. The data hold around 500,000 clones, with 70% to 90% observed a single time. This study enrolled people aged roughly 18 to 89 from about two dozen US geographic areas. Donors were grouped by their self-reported clinical history.

The TCR comes from a middle-aged woman who had recovered from COVID-19. Sequenced: PBMCs or T cells enriched from blood (not recorded which). The rearrangement uses TRBV19 and TRBJ1-3, with D possibly being TRBD1 (5 bases). CDR3 nucleotide sequence: TGTGCCAGTAGTACGAGGGGAGGTGAGGACACCATATATTTT. It encodes CASSTRGGEDTIYF.